This TCR beta chain is drawn from a study of CD4 T cells in relation to SARS-CoV-2 and coronaviruses. Findings and limits, study-wide: Crossreactive clones expanded significantly less to SARS-CoV-2 than monoreactive clones. Approximately 65% of donors had memory CD4+ clonotypes crossrecognizing SARS-CoV-2 and common cold coronavirus spike. No crossreactivity against non-spike viral proteins was tested here. The assay detects memory recall responses, not culture-primed primary responses.

V shed 2 bases and J 0 bases; nucleotides not matched to a gene: 6. This CDR3 is built from 16 residues. The germline V gene has CDR1 GTSNPN and CDR2 SVGIG (reference sequence). A remark on this clone: Antigen specificity is unknown.

CD4+ T cells from unexposed donors were obtained before the COVID-19 pandemic (2011-2018). Sequencing used immunoSEQ multiplex PCR; TCRdb keeps in-frame clones, though not all of them. The sample lists about 68,000 clones; approximately 93% were seen once. The sequenced sample consisted of naive CD4+ T cells from PBMCs. Described subset: naive CD4+ T cells isolated by negative enrichment. The chain links TRBV30 to TRBJ2-2; 7 nucleotides match TRBD1. This clonotype was sampled from a human donor in good health. This CDR3 is CAWSRTGEPNTGELFF. CDR3 sequence (DNA): TGTGCCTGGAGTAGAACAGGGGAGCCGAACACCGGGGAGCTGTTTTTT.